These T cell receptor beta chains were read from a single sample in a study of read filtering for tumor transcriptome and immune sequencing. TCRdb processed the reads anew with MiXCR; each CDR3 protein has one entry. There are approximately 24,000 distinct CDR3 sequences in the sample; under 25% occur only once, and 47% lies in the top ten. The sequencing input was a population of CD138-negative cells sorted from bone marrow. The receptors were sampled from a donor at least 40 years old with multiple myeloma. Each CDR3 is given with its conserved first and last residue. D genes are given only for firm matches. Clone size appears in some rows only: once, few, many, or a class for an expanded clone.

d_call	v_call	j_call	clone_size	cdr3_nt	cdr3_aa
TRBD2	TRBV20-1	TRBJ2-3	NA	TGCAGTGCTAGTGGTTCTAGCGGGGGGGCAGGGGATACGCAGTATTTT	CSASGSSGGAGDTQYF
NA	TRBV20-1	TRBJ1-5	NA	TGCAGTGCTAGGTACGACGGGGATCAGCCCCAGCATTTT	CSARYDGDQPQHF
NA	TRBV12-3/TRBV12-4	TRBJ1-2	NA	TGTGCCAGCAGTTCTACACCCACTCCGGCCTTC	CASSSTPTPAF
NA	TRBV18	TRBJ1-6	many	TGTGCCAGCTCACCGGACAGCAAATATAATTCACCCCTCCACTTT	CASSPDSKYNSPLHF
NA	TRBV27	TRBJ1-1	many	TGTGCCAGCAGTTTCAGGGCCCACACTGAAGCTTTCTTT	CASSFRAHTEAFF
TRBD2	TRBV5-6	TRBJ2-3	many	TGTGCCAGCAGCTCGGCGGGGGCAGATACGCAGTATTTT	CASSSAGADTQYF
TRBD1	TRBV10-3	TRBJ2-1	NA	TGTGCCATCATGGACAGGGAGGACGACAATGAGCAGTTCTTC	CAIMDREDDNEQFF
NA	TRBV5-1	TRBJ2-5	once	TGCGCCAGCAGCTGGGTGGGCAGGGATCTACAAGAGACCCAGTACTTC	CASSWVGRDLQETQYF
NA	TRBV2	TRBJ2-6	many	TGTGCCAGCAGTGAACGGCAGGGTGACTCTGGGGCCAACGTCCTGACTTTC	CASSERQGDSGANVLTF
NA	TRBV4-1	TRBJ2-1	NA	TGCGCCAGCAGCCAAGTAGGGGAGGTATTTTCAACCTACAATGAGCAGTTCTTC	CASSQVGEVFSTYNEQFF
TRBD2	TRBV19	TRBJ2-3	many	TGTGCCAGTGGTCCGGGGGGGTCAGATACGCAGTATTTT	CASGPGGSDTQYF
TRBD1	TRBV12-3/TRBV12-4	TRBJ2-5	many	TGTGCCAGCACCCAGACAGGGTTGGAGACCCAGTACTTC	CASTQTGLETQYF
TRBD1	TRBV20-1	TRBJ2-5	few	TGCAGTGCTCCGAAGACAGGGGGGTTTCAAGAGACCCAGTACTTC	CSAPKTGGFQETQYF
TRBD1	TRBV7-7	TRBJ2-3	NA	TGTGCCAGCAGCTTGAATGGCAGGGGGCTGGATACGCAGTATTTT	CASSLNGRGLDTQYF
NA	TRBV7-2	TRBJ2-7	few	TGTGCCAGCAGCCCTCAACGGTACGAGCAGTACTTC	CASSPQRYEQYF